This TCR beta chain was identified during a study of blood T cell repertoires in COVID-19. At the level of the study: Both acute and convalescent COVID-19 samples were obtained from the United States, Italy and Spain. The cDNA or gDNA used as material had been derived from T cells, B-cell-depleted T cells, or PBMCs.

In the original workflow: Reference gene primer amplification in the assay estimated nucleated cell counts. Only in-frame clones appear in the TCRdb table, and some are missing; sequencing was by immunoSEQ multiplex PCR. That table is the source of V, J and clone size, and D and trimming were worked out from the DNA. The profile shows over 150,000 clones, roughly 80% of them singletons. The germline gives CDR1 SGHNT, CDR2 YYREEE (reference sequence). V trimming: 6 bases; J trimming: 6 bases; junction bases outside the gene matches: 9. The CDR3 runs to 14 residues. The genes are TRBV5-4 and TRBJ2-3; 8 bases agree with TRBD2. Source material: peripheral blood. The sequence was obtained from a woman in her sixties with acute or convalescent COVID-19. The CDR3 region has the DNA TGTGCCAGCAACCCGGGGGGGATAGTCGATACGCAGTATTTT. Amino acids: CASNPGGIVDTQYF.